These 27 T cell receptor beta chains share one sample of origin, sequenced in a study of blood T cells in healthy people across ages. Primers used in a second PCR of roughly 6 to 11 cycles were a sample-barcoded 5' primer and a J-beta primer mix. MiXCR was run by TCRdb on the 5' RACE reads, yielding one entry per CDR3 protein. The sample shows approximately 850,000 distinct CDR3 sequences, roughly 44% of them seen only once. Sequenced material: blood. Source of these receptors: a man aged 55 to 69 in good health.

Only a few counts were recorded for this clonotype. CDR3 in DNA: TGTGCCAGCAGTTTTCTAGACAGTAGTCTTTCCACCTTC. This gives the protein CASSFLDSSLSTF. The chain has TRBV12-3 or TRBV12-4 and TRBJ1-2, with D tentatively TRBD1 (5 bases). The CDR3 is 13 amino acids. V gave up 3 bases and J gave up 13 bases, with 18 bases separating them.

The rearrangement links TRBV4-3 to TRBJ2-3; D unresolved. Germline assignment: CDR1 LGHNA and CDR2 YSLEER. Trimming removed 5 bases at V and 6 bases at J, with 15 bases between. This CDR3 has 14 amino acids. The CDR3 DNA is TGCGCCAGCAGCAAAGGGCTCTTCGGGGATACGCAGTATTTT. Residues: CASSKGLFGDTQYF.

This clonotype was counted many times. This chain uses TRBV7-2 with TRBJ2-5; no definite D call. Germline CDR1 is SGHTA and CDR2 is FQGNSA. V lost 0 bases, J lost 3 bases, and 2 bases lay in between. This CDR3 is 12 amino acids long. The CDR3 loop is CASSLAKETQYF. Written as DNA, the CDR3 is TGTGCCAGCAGCTTAGCGAAAGAGACCCAGTACTTC.

In nucleotides, the CDR3 is TGTGCCAGCAGCTCCCTCCGTACCTACGAGCAGTACTTC. This sequence encodes CASSSLRTYEQYF. The chain combines TRBV5-5 with TRBJ2-7; D not certain. This CDR3 is built from 13 residues. The V gene lost 3 bases and the J gene lost 2 bases, with 9 bases spanning the gap. Germline V lookup: CDR1 SGHKS, CDR2 YYEKEE (reference sequence).

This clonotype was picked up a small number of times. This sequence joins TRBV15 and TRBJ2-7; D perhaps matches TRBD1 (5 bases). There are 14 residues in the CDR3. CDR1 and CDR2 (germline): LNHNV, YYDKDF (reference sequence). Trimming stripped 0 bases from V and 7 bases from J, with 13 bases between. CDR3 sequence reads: CATSRDWAGQEQYF. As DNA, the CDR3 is TGTGCCACCAGCAGAGATTGGGCAGGGCAAGAGCAGTACTTC. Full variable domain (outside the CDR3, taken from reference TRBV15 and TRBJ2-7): DAMVIQNPRYQVTQFGKPVTLSCSQTLNHNVMYWYQQKSSQAPKLLFHYYDKDFNNEADTPDNFQSRRPNTSFCFLDIRSPGLGDTAMYLCATSRDWAGQEQYFGPGTRLTVT.

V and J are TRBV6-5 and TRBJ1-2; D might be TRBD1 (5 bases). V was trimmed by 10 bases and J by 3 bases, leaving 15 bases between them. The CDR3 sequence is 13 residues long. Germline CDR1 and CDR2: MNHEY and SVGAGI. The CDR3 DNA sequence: TGTGCCACCGCTGGGGGGTTTGACTATGGCTACACCTTC. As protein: CATAGGFDYGYTF.

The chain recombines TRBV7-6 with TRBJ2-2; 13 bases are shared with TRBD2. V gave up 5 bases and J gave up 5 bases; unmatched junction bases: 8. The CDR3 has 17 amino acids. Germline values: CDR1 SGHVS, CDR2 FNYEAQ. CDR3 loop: CASSPKTSGGRTGELFF. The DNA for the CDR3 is TGTGCCAGCAGCCCTAAGACTAGCGGGGGGCGGACCGGGGAGCTGTTTTTT.

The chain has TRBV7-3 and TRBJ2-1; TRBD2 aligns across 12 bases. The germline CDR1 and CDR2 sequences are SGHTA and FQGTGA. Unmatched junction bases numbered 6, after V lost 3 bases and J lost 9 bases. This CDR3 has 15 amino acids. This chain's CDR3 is CASSFTSGGRGEQFF. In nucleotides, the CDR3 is TGTGCCAGCAGCTTCACTAGCGGGGGGCGAGGTGAGCAGTTCTTC.

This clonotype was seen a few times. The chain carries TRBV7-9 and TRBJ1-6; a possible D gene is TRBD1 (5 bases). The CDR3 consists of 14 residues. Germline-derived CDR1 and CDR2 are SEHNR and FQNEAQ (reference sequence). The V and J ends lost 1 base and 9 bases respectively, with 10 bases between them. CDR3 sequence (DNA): TGTGCCAGCAGCTTAGGGGGGATCGGTTCACCCCTCCACTTT. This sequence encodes CASSLGGIGSPLHF.

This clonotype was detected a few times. The chain's CDR3 is CASSYRAATNEKLFF. DNA for the CDR3: TGTGCCAGCAGTTACCGAGCTGCAACTAATGAAAAACTGTTTTTT. This rearrangement joins TRBV6-5 to TRBJ1-4; D not certain. The CDR3 contains 15 residues. Trimming left V 2 bases short and J 0 bases short, with 7 bases between. CDR1 and CDR2 from the germline V gene are MNHEY and SVGAGI.

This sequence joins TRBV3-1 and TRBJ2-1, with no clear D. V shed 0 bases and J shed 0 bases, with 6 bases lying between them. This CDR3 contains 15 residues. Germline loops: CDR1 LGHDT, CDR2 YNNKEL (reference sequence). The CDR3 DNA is TGTGCCAGCAGCCAAGAGTTGGCCTCCTACAATGAGCAGTTCTTC. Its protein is CASSQELASYNEQFF.

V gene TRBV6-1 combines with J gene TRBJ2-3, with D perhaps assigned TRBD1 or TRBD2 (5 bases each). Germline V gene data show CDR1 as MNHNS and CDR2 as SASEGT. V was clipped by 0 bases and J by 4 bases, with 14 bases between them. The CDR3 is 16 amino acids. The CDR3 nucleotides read TGTGCCAGCAGTGAAGCCTGGGGACCGGGCGCAGATACGCAGTATTTT. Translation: CASSEAWGPGADTQYF.

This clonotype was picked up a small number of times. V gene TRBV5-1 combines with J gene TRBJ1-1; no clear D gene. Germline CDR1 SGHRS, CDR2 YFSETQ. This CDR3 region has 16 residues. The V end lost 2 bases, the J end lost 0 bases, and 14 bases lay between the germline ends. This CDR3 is CASSFQLRELNTEAFF. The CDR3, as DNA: TGCGCCAGCAGCTTCCAGCTGAGGGAACTGAACACTGAAGCTTTCTTT.

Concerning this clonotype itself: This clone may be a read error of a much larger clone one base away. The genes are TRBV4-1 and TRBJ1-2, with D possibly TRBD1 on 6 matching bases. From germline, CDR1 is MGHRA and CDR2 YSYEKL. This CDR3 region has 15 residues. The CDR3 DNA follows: TGCGCCAACAGCCAAGATAGGGGGGCAGGGTCTGGCTACACCTTC. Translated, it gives CANSQDRGAGSGYTF.

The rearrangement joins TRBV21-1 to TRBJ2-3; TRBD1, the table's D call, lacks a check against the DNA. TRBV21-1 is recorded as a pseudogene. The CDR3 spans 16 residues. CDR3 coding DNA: TGTGCCAGCAGCCCCTGGGACAGGGGTATTCCAGATACGCAGTATTTT. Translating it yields CASSPWDRGIPDTQYF.

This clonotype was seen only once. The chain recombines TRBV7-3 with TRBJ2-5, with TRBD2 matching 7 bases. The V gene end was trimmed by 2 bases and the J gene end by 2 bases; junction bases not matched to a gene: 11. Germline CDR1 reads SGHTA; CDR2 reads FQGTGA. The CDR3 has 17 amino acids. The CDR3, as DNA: TGTGCCAGCAGCTTAGGGGCTACTAGCGTCCTACAAGAGACCCAGTACTTC. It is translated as CASSLGATSVLQETQYF.

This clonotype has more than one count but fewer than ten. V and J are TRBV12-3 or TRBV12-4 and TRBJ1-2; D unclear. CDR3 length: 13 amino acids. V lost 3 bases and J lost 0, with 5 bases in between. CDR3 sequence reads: CASSLLSNYGYTF. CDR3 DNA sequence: TGTGCCAGCAGTTTGTTATCTAACTATGGCTACACCTTC.

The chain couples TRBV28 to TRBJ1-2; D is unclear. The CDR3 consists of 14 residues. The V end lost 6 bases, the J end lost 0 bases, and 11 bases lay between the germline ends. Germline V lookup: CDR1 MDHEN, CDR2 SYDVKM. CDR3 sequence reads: CASSLLTTNYGYTF. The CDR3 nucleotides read TGTGCCAGCAGCCTCTTGACAACTAACTATGGCTACACCTTC.

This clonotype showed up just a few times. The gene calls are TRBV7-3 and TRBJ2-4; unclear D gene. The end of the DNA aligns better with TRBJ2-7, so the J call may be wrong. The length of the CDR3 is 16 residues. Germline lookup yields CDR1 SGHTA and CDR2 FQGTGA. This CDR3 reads CASSHLESFPSGEQYF. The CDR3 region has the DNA TGTGCCAGCAGCCACCTAGAGTCGTTCCCCTCGGGCGAGCAGTACTTC.

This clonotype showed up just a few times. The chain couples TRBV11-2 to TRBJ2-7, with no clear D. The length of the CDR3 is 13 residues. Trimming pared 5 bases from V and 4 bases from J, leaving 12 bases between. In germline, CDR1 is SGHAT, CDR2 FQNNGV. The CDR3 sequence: CASSPNPRYEQYF. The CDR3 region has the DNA TGTGCCAGCAGCCCAAATCCTAGATACGAGCAGTACTTC.

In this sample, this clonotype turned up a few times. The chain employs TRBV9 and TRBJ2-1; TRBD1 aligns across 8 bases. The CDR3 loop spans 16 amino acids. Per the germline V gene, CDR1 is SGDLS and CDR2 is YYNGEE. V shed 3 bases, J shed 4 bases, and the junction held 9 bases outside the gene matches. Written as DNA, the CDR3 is TGTGCCAGCAGCGCCTGGACAGGGAATCCGTACAATGAGCAGTTCTTC. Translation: CASSAWTGNPYNEQFF.

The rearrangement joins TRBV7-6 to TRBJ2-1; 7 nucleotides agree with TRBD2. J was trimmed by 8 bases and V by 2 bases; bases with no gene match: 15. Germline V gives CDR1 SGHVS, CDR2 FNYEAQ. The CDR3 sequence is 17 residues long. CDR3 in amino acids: CASSLRGGGGRADEQFF. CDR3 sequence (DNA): TGTGCCAGCAGCTTAAGAGGCGGGGGTGGCCGGGCTGATGAGCAGTTCTTC.

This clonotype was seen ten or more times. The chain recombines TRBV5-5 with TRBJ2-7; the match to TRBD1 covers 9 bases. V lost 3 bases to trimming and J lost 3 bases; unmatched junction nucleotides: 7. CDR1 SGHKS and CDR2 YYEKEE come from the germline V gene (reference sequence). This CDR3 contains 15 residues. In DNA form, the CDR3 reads TGTGCCAGCAGCTCAACAGGGGGCAGCAGCTACGAGCAGTACTTC. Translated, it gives CASSSTGGSSYEQYF.

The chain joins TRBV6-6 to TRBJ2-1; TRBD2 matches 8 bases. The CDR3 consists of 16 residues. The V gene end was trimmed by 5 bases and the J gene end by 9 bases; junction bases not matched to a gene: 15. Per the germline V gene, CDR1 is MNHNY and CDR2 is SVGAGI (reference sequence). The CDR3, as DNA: TGTGCCAGCAGTCCTACCGGGACTAGGCCTTCGGGTGAGCAGTTCTTC. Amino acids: CASSPTGTRPSGEQFF.

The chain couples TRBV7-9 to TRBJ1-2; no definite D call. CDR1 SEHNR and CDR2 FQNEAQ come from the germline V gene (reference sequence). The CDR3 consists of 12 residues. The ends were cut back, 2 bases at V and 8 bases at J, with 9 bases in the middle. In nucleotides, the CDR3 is TGTGCCAGCAGCTTAAACGGGGAGGGCTACACCTTC. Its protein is CASSLNGEGYTF.

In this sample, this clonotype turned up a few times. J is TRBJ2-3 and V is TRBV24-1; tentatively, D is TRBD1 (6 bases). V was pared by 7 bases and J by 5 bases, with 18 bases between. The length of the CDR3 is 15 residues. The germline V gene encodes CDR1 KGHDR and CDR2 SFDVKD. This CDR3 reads CATSEALADRDTQYF. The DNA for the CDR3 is TGTGCCACCAGCGAAGCGCTCGCGGACAGAGATACGCAGTATTTT.

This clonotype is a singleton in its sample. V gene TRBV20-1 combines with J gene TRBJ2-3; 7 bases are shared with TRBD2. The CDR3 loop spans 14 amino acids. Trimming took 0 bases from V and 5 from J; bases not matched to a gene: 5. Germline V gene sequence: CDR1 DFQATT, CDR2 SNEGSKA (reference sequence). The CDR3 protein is CSAREPAGIDTQYF. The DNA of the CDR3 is TGCAGTGCTAGAGAACCAGCGGGGATAGATACGCAGTATTTT.